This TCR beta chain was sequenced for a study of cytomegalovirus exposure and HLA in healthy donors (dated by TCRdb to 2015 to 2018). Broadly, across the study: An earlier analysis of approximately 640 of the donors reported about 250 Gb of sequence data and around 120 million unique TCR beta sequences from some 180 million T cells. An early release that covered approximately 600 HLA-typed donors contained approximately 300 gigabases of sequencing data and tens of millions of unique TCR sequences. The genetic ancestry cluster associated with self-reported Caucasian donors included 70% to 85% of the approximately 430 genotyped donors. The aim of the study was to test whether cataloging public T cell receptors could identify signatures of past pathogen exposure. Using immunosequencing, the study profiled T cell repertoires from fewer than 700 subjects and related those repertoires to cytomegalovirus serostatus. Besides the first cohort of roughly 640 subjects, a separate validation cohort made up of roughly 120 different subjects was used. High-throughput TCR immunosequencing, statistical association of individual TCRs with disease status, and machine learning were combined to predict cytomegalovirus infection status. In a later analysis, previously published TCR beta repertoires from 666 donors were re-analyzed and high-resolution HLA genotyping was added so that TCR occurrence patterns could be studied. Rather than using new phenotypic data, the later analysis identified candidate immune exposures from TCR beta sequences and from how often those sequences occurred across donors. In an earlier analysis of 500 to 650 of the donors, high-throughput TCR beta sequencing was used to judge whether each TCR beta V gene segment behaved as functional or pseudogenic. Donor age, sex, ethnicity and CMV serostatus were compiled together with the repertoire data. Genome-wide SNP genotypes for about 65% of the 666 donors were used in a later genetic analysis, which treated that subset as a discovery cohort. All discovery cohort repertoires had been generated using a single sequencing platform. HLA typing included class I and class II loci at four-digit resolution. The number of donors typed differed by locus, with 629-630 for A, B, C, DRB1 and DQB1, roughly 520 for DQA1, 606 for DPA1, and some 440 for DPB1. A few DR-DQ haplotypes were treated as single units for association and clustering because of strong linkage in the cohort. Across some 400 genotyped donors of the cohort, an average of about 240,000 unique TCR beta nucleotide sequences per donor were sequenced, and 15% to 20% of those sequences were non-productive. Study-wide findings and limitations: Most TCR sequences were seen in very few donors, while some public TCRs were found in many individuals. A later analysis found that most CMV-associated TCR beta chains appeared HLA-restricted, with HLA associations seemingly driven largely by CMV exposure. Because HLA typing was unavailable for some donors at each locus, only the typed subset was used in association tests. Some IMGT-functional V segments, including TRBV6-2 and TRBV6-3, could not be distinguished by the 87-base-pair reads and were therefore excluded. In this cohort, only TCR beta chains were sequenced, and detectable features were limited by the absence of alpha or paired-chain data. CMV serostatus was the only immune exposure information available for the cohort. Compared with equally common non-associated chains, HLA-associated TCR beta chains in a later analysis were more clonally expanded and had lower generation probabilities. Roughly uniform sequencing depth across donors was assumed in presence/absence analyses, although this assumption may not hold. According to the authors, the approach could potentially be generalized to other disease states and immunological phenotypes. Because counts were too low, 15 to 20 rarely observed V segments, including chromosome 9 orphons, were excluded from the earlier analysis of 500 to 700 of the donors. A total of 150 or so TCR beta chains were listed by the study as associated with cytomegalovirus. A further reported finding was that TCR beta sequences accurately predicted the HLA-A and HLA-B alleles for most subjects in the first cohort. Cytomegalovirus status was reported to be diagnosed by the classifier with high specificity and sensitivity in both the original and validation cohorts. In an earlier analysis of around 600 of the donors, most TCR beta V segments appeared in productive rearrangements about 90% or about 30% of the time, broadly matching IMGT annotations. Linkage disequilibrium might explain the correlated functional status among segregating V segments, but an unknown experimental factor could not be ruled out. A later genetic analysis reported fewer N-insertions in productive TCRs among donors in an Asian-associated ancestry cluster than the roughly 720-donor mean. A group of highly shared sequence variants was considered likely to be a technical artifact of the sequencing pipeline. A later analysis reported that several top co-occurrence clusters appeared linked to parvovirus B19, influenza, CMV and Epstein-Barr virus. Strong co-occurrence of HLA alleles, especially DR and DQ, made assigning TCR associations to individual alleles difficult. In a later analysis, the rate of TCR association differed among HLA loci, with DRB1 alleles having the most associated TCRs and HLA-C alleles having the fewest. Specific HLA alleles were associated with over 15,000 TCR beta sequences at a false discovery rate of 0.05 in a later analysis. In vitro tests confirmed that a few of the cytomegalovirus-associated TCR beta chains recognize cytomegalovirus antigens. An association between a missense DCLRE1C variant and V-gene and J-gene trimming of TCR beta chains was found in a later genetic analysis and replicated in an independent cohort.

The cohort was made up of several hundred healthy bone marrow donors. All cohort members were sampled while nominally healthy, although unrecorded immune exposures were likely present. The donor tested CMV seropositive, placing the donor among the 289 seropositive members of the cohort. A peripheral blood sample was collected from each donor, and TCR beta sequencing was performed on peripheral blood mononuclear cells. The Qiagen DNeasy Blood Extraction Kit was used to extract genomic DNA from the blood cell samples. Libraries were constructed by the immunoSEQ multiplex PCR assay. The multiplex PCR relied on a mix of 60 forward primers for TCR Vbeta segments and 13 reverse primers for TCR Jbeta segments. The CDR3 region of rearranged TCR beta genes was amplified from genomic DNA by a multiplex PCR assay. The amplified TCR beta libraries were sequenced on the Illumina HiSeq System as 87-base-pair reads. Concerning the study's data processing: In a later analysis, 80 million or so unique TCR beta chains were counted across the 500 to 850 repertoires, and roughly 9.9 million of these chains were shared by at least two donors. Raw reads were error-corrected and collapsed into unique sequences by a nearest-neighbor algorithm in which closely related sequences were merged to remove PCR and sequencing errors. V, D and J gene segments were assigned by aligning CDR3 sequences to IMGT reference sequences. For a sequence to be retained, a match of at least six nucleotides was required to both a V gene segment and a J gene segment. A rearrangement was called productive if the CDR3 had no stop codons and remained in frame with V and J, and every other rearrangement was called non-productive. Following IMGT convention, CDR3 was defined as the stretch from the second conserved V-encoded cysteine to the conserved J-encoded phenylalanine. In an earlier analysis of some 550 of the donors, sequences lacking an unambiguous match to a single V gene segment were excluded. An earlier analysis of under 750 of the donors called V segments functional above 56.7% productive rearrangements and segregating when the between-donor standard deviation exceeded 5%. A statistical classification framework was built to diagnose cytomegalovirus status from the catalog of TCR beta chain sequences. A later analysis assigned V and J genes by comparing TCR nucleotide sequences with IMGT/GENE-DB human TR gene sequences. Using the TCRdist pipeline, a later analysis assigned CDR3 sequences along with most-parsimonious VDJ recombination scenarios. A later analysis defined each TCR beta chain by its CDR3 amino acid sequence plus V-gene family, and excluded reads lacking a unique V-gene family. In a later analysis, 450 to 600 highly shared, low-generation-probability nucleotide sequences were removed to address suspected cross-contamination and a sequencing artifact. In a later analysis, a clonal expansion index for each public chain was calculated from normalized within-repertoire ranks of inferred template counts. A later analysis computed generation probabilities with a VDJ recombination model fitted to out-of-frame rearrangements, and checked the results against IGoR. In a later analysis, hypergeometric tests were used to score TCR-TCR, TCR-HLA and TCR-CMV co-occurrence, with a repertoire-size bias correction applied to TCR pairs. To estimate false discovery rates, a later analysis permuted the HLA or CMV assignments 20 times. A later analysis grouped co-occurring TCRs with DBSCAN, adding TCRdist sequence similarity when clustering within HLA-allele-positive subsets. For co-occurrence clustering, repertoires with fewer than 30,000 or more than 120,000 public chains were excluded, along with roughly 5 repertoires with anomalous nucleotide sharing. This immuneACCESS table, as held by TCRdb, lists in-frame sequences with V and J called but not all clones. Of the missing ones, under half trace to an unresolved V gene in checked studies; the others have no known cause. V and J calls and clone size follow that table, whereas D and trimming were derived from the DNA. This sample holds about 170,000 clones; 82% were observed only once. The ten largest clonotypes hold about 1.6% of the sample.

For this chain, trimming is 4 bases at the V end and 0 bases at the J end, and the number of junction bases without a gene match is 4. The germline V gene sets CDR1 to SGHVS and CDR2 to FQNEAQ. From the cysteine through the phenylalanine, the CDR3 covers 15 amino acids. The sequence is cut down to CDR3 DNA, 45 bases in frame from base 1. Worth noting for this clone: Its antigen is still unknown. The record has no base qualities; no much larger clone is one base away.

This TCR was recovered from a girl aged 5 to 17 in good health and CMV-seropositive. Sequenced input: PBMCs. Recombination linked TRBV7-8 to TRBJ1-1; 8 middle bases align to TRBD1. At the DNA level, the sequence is TGTGCCAGCAGCTCCTCACAGGGGGTGAACACTGAAGCTTTCTTT. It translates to CASSSSQGVNTEAFF.